The present entry profiles one TCR beta chain with its context. Its antigen is not identified. This sample was taken from a study of chemoradiotherapy in HPV16-positive cancers. Study-level background: Functional T-cell assays on a couple of HPV16-positive patients' cells defined candidate HPV-specific clones and common TCR motifs. Study-wide results and limits: Functional assays defining HPV-specific T cells used only two HPV16-positive patients. During treatment, candidate HPV-specific clones and E7-related motifs expanded in tumor.

Over chemoradiotherapy, repertoires were sampled more than once. The germline V and J ends were trimmed by 8 bases and 6 bases, with 22 bases remaining between them. CDR3 size: 15 residues. Germline CDR1 is MNHEY and CDR2 is SVGAGI. The protocol was immunoSEQ multiplex PCR, while the TCRdb copy is restricted to in-frame clones and leaves out a portion. The table has more than 9,500 clones, about three quarters seen once. This clonotype was obtained from a human donor with HPV-associated anogenital cancer. This sample was gathered from a patient who underwent chemoradiotherapy. The rearrangement joins TRBV6-5 to TRBJ1-2; a possible D gene is TRBD1 (5 bases). The DNA of the CDR3 is TGTGCCAGCTCATTTAGGCAGACTGCCAGGGATGGCTACACCTTC. Translation: CASSFRQTARDGYTF.